Below are 31 T cell receptor beta chains sequenced from a single sample in a study of blood T cell repertoires in COVID-19 (TCRdb year 2020). To prepare the library, the immunoSEQ multiplex PCR assay was applied. Here the immuneACCESS table is served through TCRdb, limited to in-frame sequences with V and J called. Missing clones are a known gap in these copies; in checked studies unresolved V genes cover under half, and the rest lacks a known reason. This sample gives 200,000 to 300,000 clones in total; approximately 86% of them show up just once. The ten largest make up nearly 2% of the sample. Sequencing was performed on peripheral blood. All receptors derive from a man aged 30 to 45 with active or convalescent COVID-19.

The J gene is TRBJ2-7, the V gene TRBV21-1; the table's D call of TRBD2 was not tested on the DNA. TRBV21-1 is deemed a pseudogene. CDR3 length: 15 residues. This chain's CDR3 is CASSQCGGAVYEQYF. The CDR3 DNA follows: TGTGCCAGCAGCCAATGCGGGGGGGCCGTGTACGAGCAGTACTTC.

This chain uses TRBV4-1 with TRBJ1-3; the match to TRBD1 covers 9 bases. The germline CDR1 and CDR2 sequences are MGHRA and YSYEKL. V shed 2 bases and J 2 bases; nucleotides not matched to a gene: 4. This CDR3 has 16 residues. CDR3: CASSQTTGGTGNTIYF. CDR3 in DNA: TGCGCCAGCAGCCAAACGACAGGGGGGACTGGAAACACCATATATTTT.

The chain couples TRBV5-4 to TRBJ2-7; TRBD2 agrees at 12 bases. The CDR3 runs 14 residues. Germline CDR1 reads SGHNT; CDR2 reads YYREEE (reference sequence). J lost 5 bases, V lost 1 base, and 1 base had no gene match. In DNA, the CDR3 is TGTGCCAGCAGCTTGACTAGCGGGAGGCACGAGCAGTACTTC. This sequence encodes CASSLTSGRHEQYF.

The V and J genes are TRBV3-1 (or the pseudogene TRBV3-2) and TRBJ2-7, with D perhaps TRBD1 (5 bases). This CDR3 is 13 amino acids long. Trimming cost V 3 bases and J 3 bases, with 9 bases left between them. Looked up from germline, CDR1 is LGHDT and CDR2 is YNNKEL (reference sequence). CDR3 sequence: CASSQDNYYEQYF. The CDR3 bases are TGTGCCAGCAGCCAGGACAATTACTACGAGCAGTACTTC.

The V call is TRBV5-5, the J call TRBJ1-5; D gene unclear. Germline V gene lookup returns CDR1 SGHKS and CDR2 YYEKEE (reference sequence). The CDR3 totals 15 residues. The V and J ends lost 3 bases and 4 bases respectively, with 14 bases between them. The CDR3 spells CASSSRVESNQPQHF. CDR3 DNA: TGTGCCAGCAGCTCCCGGGTTGAATCAAATCAGCCCCAGCATTTT.

This sequence joins TRBV3-1 (or the pseudogene TRBV3-2) and TRBJ1-1; D gene uncertain. The germline CDR1 and CDR2 sequences are LGHDT and YNNKEL (reference sequence). This CDR3 is built from 13 residues. V lost 3 bases and J 8 bases, leaving 13 bases between the germline ends. The CDR3 here is CASSQMPGAEAFF. CDR3 coding DNA: TGTGCCAGCAGCCAGATGCCGGGAGCCGAAGCTTTCTTT.

The CDR3 bases are TGTGCCAGTAGTATAGTGCTCCCGGACAGGGTCTACAATGAGCAGTTCTTC. This encodes CASSIVLPDRVYNEQFF. V usage is TRBV19 and J usage is TRBJ2-1; 8 bases agree with TRBD1. This CDR3 has 17 residues. Germline CDR1 reads LNHDA; CDR2 reads SQIVND (reference sequence). The junction had 8 bases not matched to a gene; V was cut back by 1 base and J by 3 bases.

The rearrangement uses TRBV5-4 and TRBJ1-1, with D tentatively TRBD1 (6 bases). The CDR3 consists of 14 residues. Trimming shortened V by 0 bases and J by 4 bases, and 10 bases separated the two germline ends. Germline assignment: CDR1 SGHNT and CDR2 YYREEE (reference sequence). The CDR3 loop is CASSLVTGVTEAFF. Written as DNA, the CDR3 is TGTGCCAGCAGCTTGGTGACAGGCGTCACTGAAGCTTTCTTT.

The rearrangement links TRBV6-5 to TRBJ1-1; D not certain. V gave up 0 bases and J gave up 0 bases, with 5 bases separating them. The germline gives CDR1 MNHEY, CDR2 SVGAGI. This CDR3 contains 14 residues. CDR3 nucleotides: TGTGCCAGCAGTTACTCGACTCTGAACACTGAAGCTTTCTTT. Its translation: CASSYSTLNTEAFF.

The CDR3 loop is CASSHMGGNTEAFF. The CDR3 nucleotides read TGTGCCAGCAGCCACATGGGGGGAAACACTGAAGCTTTCTTT. The chain joins TRBV7-8 to TRBJ1-1; maybe TRBD1 (5 bases). Trimming took 5 bases from V and 2 from J, leaving 12 bases between them. Germline CDR1 is SGHVS and CDR2 is FQNEAQ. CDR3 size: 14 residues. The variable domain in full, completed from reference TRBV7-8 and TRBJ1-1, reads GAGVSQSPRYKVAKRGQDVALRCDPISGHVSLFWYQQALGQGPEFLTYFQNEAQLDKSGLPSDRFFAERPEGSVSTLKIQRTQQEDSAVYLCASSHMGGNTEAFFGQGTRLTVV.

CDR3 protein: CASSASGQGQPQHF. CDR3 nucleotides: TGTGCCAGCTCCGCGTCAGGTCAGGGGCAGCCCCAGCATTTT. The rearrangement links TRBV18 to TRBJ1-5, with a tentative D call TRBD1 (6 bases). There are 14 residues in the CDR3. CDR1 and CDR2 (germline): KGHSH, LQKENI. Deletions cut 6 bases from V and 7 bases from J, with 16 bases between.

The rearrangement links TRBV6-5 to TRBJ2-5; 7 bases match TRBD1. V lost 8 bases to trimming and J lost 2 bases; unmatched junction nucleotides: 8. Germline V CDR1 and CDR2: MNHEY, SVGAGI. This CDR3 contains 14 residues. The DNA for the CDR3 is TGTGCCAGCGGCCGGACAGGTCGACAAGAGACCCAGTACTTC. Amino acid sequence: CASGRTGRQETQYF.

The chain has TRBV27 and TRBJ1-5; no firm D call. Germline V gene lookup returns CDR1 MNHEY and CDR2 SMNVEV (reference sequence). Trimming cost V 6 bases and J 4 bases, with 13 bases left between them. The CDR3 sequence is 14 residues long. The CDR3 sequence is CASRPRAGNQPQHF. Written as DNA, the CDR3 is TGTGCCAGCAGGCCTCGGGCGGGAAATCAGCCCCAGCATTTT.

The chain recombines TRBV28 with TRBJ1-2; 9 bases agree with TRBD1. Germline V gene lookup returns CDR1 MDHEN and CDR2 SYDVKM. The CDR3 totals 16 residues. V gave up 4 bases and J gave up 4 bases; unmatched junction bases: 10. CDR3 nucleotides: TGTGCCAGCAGTTCGGGAGGGACAGGGATTTTCTATGGCTACACCTTC. Its protein product is CASSSGGTGIFYGYTF.

This clone was detected only once. The V call is TRBV29-1, the J call TRBJ1-6; TRBD1 agrees at 9 bases. Germline values: CDR1 SQVTM, CDR2 ANQGSEA. V lost 2 bases to trimming and J lost 0 bases; unmatched junction nucleotides: 23. The CDR3 has 23 amino acids. The CDR3 here is CSVECVGTGCLATPSSYNSPLHF. CDR3 nucleotides: TGCAGCGTTGAATGTGTAGGGACAGGGTGCCTCGCAACTCCTAGCTCCTATAATTCACCCCTCCACTTT.

This clone was seen a single time. V gene TRBV6-2 or TRBV6-3 combines with J gene TRBJ2-6, with D perhaps matching TRBD2 (6 bases). Per the germline V gene, CDR1 is MNHEY and CDR2 is SVGEGT. CDR3 size: 15 residues. Deletions cut 4 bases from V and 4 bases from J, with 11 bases between. The CDR3 reads CASSLGGSGANVLTF. CDR3 bases: TGTGCCAGCAGTTTAGGAGGGTCCGGGGCCAACGTCCTGACTTTC.

As concerns this clone: Relative to the germline gene, one junction end is altered; a read error may explain this. The chain is built from TRBV15 and TRBJ1-6; 8 bases agree with TRBD1. Germline-derived CDR1 and CDR2 are LNHNV and YYDKDF (reference sequence). This CDR3 spans 12 amino acids. DNA for the CDR3: TGTGCCACCAGCGAGCCGGACAGGGTTCGATACTTT. Its translation is CATSEPDRVRYF. Complete variable domain (other parts from reference TRBV15 and TRBJ1-6): DAMVIQNPRYQVTQFGKPVTLSCSQTLNHNVMYWYQQKSSQAPKLLFHYYDKDFNNEADTPDNFQSRRPNTSFCFLDIRSPGLGDTAMYLCATSEPDRVRYFGNGTRLTVT.

The chain uses TRBV6-5 and TRBJ1-2, with D perhaps TRBD1 (6 bases). Between the trimmed V and J ends, which lost 5 bases and 6 bases, there was a span of 10 bases. CDR1 and CDR2 from the germline V gene are MNHEY and SVGAGI. This CDR3 region has 12 residues. DNA for the CDR3: TGTGCCAGCAGTCACACAGGGAATGGCTACACCTTC. Its translation: CASSHTGNGYTF.

The genes are TRBV5-1 and TRBJ1-2, with 9 bases identical to TRBD1. Per the germline V gene, CDR1 is SGHRS and CDR2 is YFSETQ. V gave up 0 bases and J gave up 4 bases; unmatched junction bases: 13. The CDR3 is 18 residues long. The CDR3 DNA follows: TGCGCCAGCAGCTTGGCCAGACAGGGGGAGTACGTCACCTATGGCTACACCTTC. This sequence encodes CASSLARQGEYVTYGYTF.

The count of this clone is one. The sample contains more than one DNA sequence encoding this CDR3. V gene TRBV30 combines with J gene TRBJ1-1; tentative D call: TRBD1 (6 bases). Looked up from germline, CDR1 is GTSNPN and CDR2 is SVGIG (reference sequence). V was clipped by 5 bases and J by 0 bases, with 10 bases between them. The CDR3 loop spans 13 amino acids. CDR3 DNA: TGTGCCTGGTCACAGGGAATGAACACTGAAGCTTTCTTT. Translation gives CAWSQGMNTEAFF.

The V and J genes are TRBV11-2 and TRBJ2-7; TRBD1 matches 7 bases. The J segment lost 7 bases and the V segment lost 5 bases, leaving 17 bases of the junction unmatched. The CDR3 is made up of 16 amino acids. Germline loops: CDR1 SGHAT, CDR2 FQNNGV. The DNA of the CDR3 is TGTGCCAGCAGCCCGGGGACAGAGAATCCCTACGAGGAGCAGTACTTC. Encoded protein: CASSPGTENPYEEQYF.

The rearrangement uses TRBV30 and TRBJ2-3, with TRBD2 matching 8 bases. Unmatched junction bases numbered 8, after V lost 2 bases and J lost 4 bases. CDR1 is GTSNPN and CDR2 is SVGIG in the germline V gene (reference sequence). The CDR3 consists of 15 residues. CDR3 region: CAWSRSGGWADTQYF. In DNA, the CDR3 is TGTGCCTGGAGTCGGAGCGGGGGCTGGGCAGATACGCAGTATTTT.

The chain uses TRBV3-1 (or the pseudogene TRBV3-2) and TRBJ1-3, with no clear D. The V end lost 4 bases, the J end lost 6 bases, and 16 bases lay between the germline ends. Germline CDR1 is LGHDT and CDR2 is YNNKEL (reference sequence). The CDR3 covers 15 residues. As DNA, the CDR3 is TGTGCCAGCAGCCGCGGCCGGTCACTTTTAAACACCATATATTTT. Its translation: CASSRGRSLLNTIYF.

The V and J genes are TRBV6-5 and TRBJ2-3, with TRBD2 identical over 13 bases. Germline CDR1 reads MNHEY; CDR2 reads SVGAGI. This CDR3 is 15 amino acids long. With V trimmed by 6 bases and J by 5 bases, 5 bases remained unmatched. CDR3 nucleotide sequence: TGTGCCAGCAGAACACTAGCGGGGGGGCAAGATACGCAGTATTTT. This sequence encodes CASRTLAGGQDTQYF.

The table lists this clone with a count of one. The chain employs TRBV19 and TRBJ2-7, with 9 nucleotides matching TRBD1. CDR1 is LNHDA, CDR2 SQIVND, per germline (reference sequence). Trimming took 3 bases from V and 3 from J; bases not matched to a gene: 6. This CDR3 comprises 15 residues. The CDR3 spells CASSIRDREDYEQYF. Written as DNA, the CDR3 is TGTGCCAGTAGTATCCGGGACAGGGAAGACTACGAGCAGTACTTC.

The CDR3 DNA is TGTGCCAGTAGTAGGGACATGCAGTACACCTTC. This gives the protein CASSRDMQYTF. The chain combines TRBV19 with TRBJ1-2; TRBD1 might be the D (6 bases). Looked up from germline, CDR1 is LNHDA and CDR2 is SQIVND (reference sequence). The CDR3 totals 11 residues. Trimming pared 4 bases from V and 11 bases from J, leaving 11 bases between. Looking up the rest from reference TRBV19 and TRBJ1-2 gives the full variable domain: DGGITQSPKYLFRKEGQNVTLSCEQNLNHDAMYWYRQDPGQGLRLIYYSQIVNDFQKGDIAEGYSVSREKKESFPLTVTSAQKNPTAFYLCASSRDMQYTFGSGTRLTVV.

This clone was detected only a few times. Additional DNA sequences in this sample encode the identical CDR3. The chain links TRBV3-1 (or the pseudogene TRBV3-2) to TRBJ1-1, with D uncertain. V was pared by 8 bases and J by 5 bases, with 9 bases between. Germline V lookup: CDR1 LGHDT, CDR2 YNNKEL (reference sequence). This CDR3 contains 11 residues. This chain's CDR3 is CASRGGTEAFF. Written as DNA, the CDR3 is TGTGCCAGCCGAGGTGGAACTGAAGCTTTCTTT.

The rearrangement links TRBV27 to TRBJ2-1; no firm D call. Trimming stripped 8 bases from V and 0 bases from J, with 8 bases between. This CDR3 has 13 amino acids. Germline loops: CDR1 MNHEY, CDR2 SMNVEV (reference sequence). The CDR3 is CASRLSSYNEQFF. The CDR3 bases are TGTGCCAGCCGGTTGAGCTCCTACAATGAGCAGTTCTTC.

The chain recombines TRBV7-3 with TRBJ2-3; TRBD2 matches at 11 bases. With V trimmed by 5 bases and J by 1 base, 2 bases remained unmatched. Germline values: CDR1 SGHTA, CDR2 FQGTGA. This CDR3 region has 15 residues. The CDR3 spells CASSVAGGGTDTQYF. As DNA, the CDR3 is TGTGCCAGCAGCGTAGCGGGGGGGGGCACAGATACGCAGTATTTT. Supplemented by reference TRBV7-3 and TRBJ2-3, the full variable domain reads GAGVSQTPSNKVTEKGKYVELRCDPISGHTALYWYRQSLGQGPEFLIYFQGTGAADDSGLPNDRFFAVRPEGSVSTLKIQRTERGDSAVYLCASSVAGGGTDTQYFGPGTRLTVL.

This chain joins TRBV6-6 and TRBJ1-1; D is ambiguous. Trimming pared 7 bases from V and 4 bases from J, leaving 16 bases between. Germline CDR1 reads MNHNY; CDR2 reads SVGAGI (reference sequence). The CDR3 is 14 amino acids. CDR3 residues: CASTYSWGGTEAFF. CDR3 sequence (DNA): TGTGCCAGCACCTATTCGTGGGGAGGCACTGAAGCTTTCTTT.

This chain connects TRBV5-1 to TRBJ2-5, with 15 bases that match TRBD2. CDR3 size: 17 residues. Per germline, CDR1 SGHRS and CDR2 YFSETQ. Trimming took 5 bases from V and 4 from J; bases not matched to a gene: 9. CDR3 loop: CASSRTSGGASGETQYF. The CDR3 DNA sequence: TGCGCCAGCAGTAGGACTAGCGGGGGGGCCTCGGGAGAGACCCAGTACTTC.